The clone carrying this T cell receptor (beta chain) was recorded once. Its antigen is unknown. This specimen comes from a study of cytomegalovirus exposure and HLA in healthy donors. Study findings and constraints: Later analysis identified several of the most significant clusters that appeared linked to common viral pathogens.

Trimming left V 2 bases short and J 3 bases short, with 11 bases between. Germline CDR1 SGDLS, CDR2 YYNGEE. CDR3 size: 14 residues. The PCR had 60 Vbeta and 13 Jbeta primers. The data were produced by immunoSEQ multiplex PCR, yet TCRdb's version contains in-frame clones alone and is incomplete. The data contain approximately 140,000 clones, around 65% of them singletons. The receptor was derived from a woman in her sixties or seventies in good health and CMV-seronegative. The chain recombines TRBV9 with TRBJ1-1, with D possibly matching TRBD1 (6 bases). Sequencing was performed on PBMCs. The CDR3 sequence is CASSVGARDTEAFF. DNA for the CDR3: TGTGCCAGCAGCGTGGGGGCGCGAGACACTGAAGCTTTCTTT. The full variable domain, completed using reference TRBV9 and TRBJ1-1, is DSGVTQTPKHLITATGQRVTLRCSPRSGDLSVYWYQQSLDQGLQFLIQYYNGEERAKGNILERFSAQQFPDLHSELNLSSLELGDSALYFCASSVGARDTEAFFGQGTRLTVV.